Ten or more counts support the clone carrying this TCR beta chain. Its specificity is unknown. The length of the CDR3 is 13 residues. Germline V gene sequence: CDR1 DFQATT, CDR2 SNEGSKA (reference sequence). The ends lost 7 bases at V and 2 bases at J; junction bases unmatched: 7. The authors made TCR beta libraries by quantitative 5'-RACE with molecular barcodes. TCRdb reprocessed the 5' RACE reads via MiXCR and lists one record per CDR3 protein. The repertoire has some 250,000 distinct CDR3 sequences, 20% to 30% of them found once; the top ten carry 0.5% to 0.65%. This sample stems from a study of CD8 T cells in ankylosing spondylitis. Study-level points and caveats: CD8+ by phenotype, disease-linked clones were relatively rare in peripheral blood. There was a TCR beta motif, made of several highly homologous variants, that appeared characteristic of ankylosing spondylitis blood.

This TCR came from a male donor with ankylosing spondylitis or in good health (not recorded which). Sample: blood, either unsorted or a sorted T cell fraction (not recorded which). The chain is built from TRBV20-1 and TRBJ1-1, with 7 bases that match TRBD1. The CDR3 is CSVRGVGNTEAFF. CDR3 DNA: TGCAGTGTCAGGGGGGTCGGAAACACTGAAGCTTTCTTT.